This T cell receptor (beta chain) was observed in a study of radiotherapy plus CTLA-4 blockade in lung cancer. Study-wide results and limits: Following radiotherapy plus ipilimumab, tumor-derived TCR clones expanded in the blood.

Sequencing used immunoSEQ multiplex PCR; TCRdb keeps in-frame clones, though not all of them. Of some 96,000 clones in the sample, around 90% were seen once. For this clone: The antigen remains unidentified.

The clonotype was recovered from a human donor with non-small cell lung cancer that progressed on radiotherapy plus ipilimumab. This specimen was peripheral blood, taken from a patient treated with radiotherapy plus ipilimumab.

The CDR3 loop reads CASSLGSGADTQYF. CDR3 coding DNA: TGTGCCAGCAGCTTAGGGTCGGGAGCAGATACGCAGTATTTT. The chain carries TRBV7-9 and TRBJ2-3; a possible D gene is TRBD2 (6 bases). This CDR3 has 14 amino acids. Looked up from germline, CDR1 is SEHNR and CDR2 is FQNEAQ (reference sequence). Trimming shortened V by 1 base and J by 4 bases, and 9 bases separated the two germline ends.